This passage covers 7 T cell receptor beta chains from one sample sequenced in a study of siplizumab effects on memory and regulatory T cells. The table came from immunoSEQ multiplex PCR; TCRdb's copy has only in-frame clones and leaves some out. The repertoire has approximately 50,000 clones, about 93% of them found once; the top ten carry 17%. The sequenced sample consisted of CD8+ T cells sorted from blood. Every receptor here comes from a human donor in good health.

The J gene is TRBJ2-2, the V gene TRBV10-1, with TRBD1 identical over 8 bases. Germline CDR1 WNHNN, CDR2 SYGVQD (reference sequence). This CDR3 contains 17 residues. The junction had 13 bases not matched to a gene; V was cut back by 3 bases and J by 7 bases. CDR3 DNA: TGCGCCAGCAGTGACCCTCCGACAGGGGTGGTTGGCGGGGAGCTGTTTTTT. It is translated as CASSDPPTGVVGGELFF.

The genes are TRBV6-6 and TRBJ2-7; D uncertain. The ends were cut back, 6 bases at V and 4 bases at J, with 10 bases in the middle. Germline V gene sequence: CDR1 MNHNY, CDR2 SVGAGI (reference sequence). This CDR3 is 12 amino acids long. DNA for the CDR3: TGTGCCAGCAGCTACGAACCTTACGAGCAGTACTTC. It is translated as CASSYEPYEQYF.

This sequence joins TRBV28 and TRBJ1-4, with 7 bases that match TRBD1. The J segment lost 8 bases and the V segment lost 8 bases, leaving 11 bases of the junction unmatched. Germline lookup yields CDR1 MDHEN and CDR2 SYDVKM. CDR3 length: 14 residues. This CDR3 reads CASHSSTGREKLFF. The CDR3 region has the DNA TGTGCCAGCCATTCTTCGACAGGGAGGGAAAAACTGTTTTTT. Variable domain in full (rest from reference TRBV28 and TRBJ1-4): DVKVTQSSRYLVKRTGEKVFLECVQDMDHENMFWYRQDPGLGLRLIYFSYDVKMKEKGDIPEGYSVSREKKERFSLILESASTNQTSMYLCASHSSTGREKLFFGSGTQLSVL.

Note on this clone: This specimen includes other DNA sequences encoding the same CDR3. This sequence joins TRBV25-1 and TRBJ2-7; possible D gene TRBD1, 5 bases. Deletions cut 8 bases from V and 3 bases from J, with 8 bases between. The CDR3 length is 11 residues. The V gene's germline CDR1 is MGHDK and CDR2 SYGVNS. CDR3 in amino acids: CASSDSYEQYF. The CDR3 DNA reads TGTGCCAGCTCAGACAGCTACGAGCAGTACTTC.

This chain joins TRBV4-1 and TRBJ2-7; either TRBD1 or TRBD2 may supply D (5 bases each). This CDR3 region has 17 residues. V lost 1 base and J lost 6, with 22 bases in between. CDR1 is MGHRA and CDR2 is YSYEKL in the germline V gene. In DNA, the CDR3 is TGCGCCAGCAGCCAAGCTGGGCCAGGCCAGGGAGAGTTCGAGCAGTACTTC. Protein: CASSQAGPGQGEFEQYF.

This chain connects TRBV18 to TRBJ2-1; 10 bases map to TRBD2. Germline V gene lookup returns CDR1 KGHSH and CDR2 LQKENI. The CDR3 has 16 amino acids. J gave up 3 bases and V 3 bases, and 5 bases lay outside the gene matches. CDR3 nucleotides: TGTGCCAGCTCACCCGGGATAGCGGGAGGCTACAATGAGCAGTTCTTC. This codes for CASSPGIAGGYNEQFF.

V gene TRBV28 combines with J gene TRBJ2-7; D not resolved. There are 13 residues in the CDR3. V was pared by 3 bases and J by 4 bases, with 10 bases between. From germline, CDR1 is MDHEN and CDR2 SYDVKM. The CDR3 DNA follows: TGTGCCAGCAGTTTGCGTGTACTTTACGAGCAGTACTTC. It specifies CASSLRVLYEQYF.